This entry lists 8 T cell receptor beta chains sequenced from one sample in a study of cytomegalovirus exposure and HLA in healthy donors. It was with 60 Vbeta and 13 Jbeta primers that the PCR ran. Sequencing used immunoSEQ multiplex PCR; TCRdb keeps in-frame clones, though not all of them. The sample shows 270,000 or so clones, over 90% of them seen only once. Material: PBMCs. Receptor source: a girl aged 2-15 years in good health and CMV-seronegative.

The chain has TRBV28 and TRBJ2-7, with 10 bases lining up with TRBD2. J was trimmed by 6 bases and V by 6 bases; bases with no gene match: 11. The CDR3 spans 15 residues. Per the germline V gene, CDR1 is MDHEN and CDR2 is SYDVKM. The CDR3 is CASRPTLAGVGEQYF. CDR3 DNA sequence: TGTGCCAGCAGACCGACCCTAGCGGGGGTTGGCGAGCAGTACTTC.

The V gene is TRBV6-5, the J gene TRBJ1-5; tentatively, D is TRBD1 (5 bases). This CDR3 is built from 15 residues. The ends were cut back, 0 bases at V and 7 bases at J, with 13 bases in the middle. Germline-derived CDR1 and CDR2 are MNHEY and SVGAGI. In DNA form, the CDR3 reads TGTGCCAGCAGTTACTCGGGAGGGGCTGGGCAGCCCCAGCATTTT. It encodes CASSYSGGAGQPQHF.

The chain joins TRBV29-1 to TRBJ1-1, with 8 positions matching TRBD1. CDR1 and CDR2 from the germline V gene are SQVTM and ANQGSEA. Trimming removed 6 bases from V and 4 bases from J; junction bases left unmatched: 7. This CDR3 spans 13 amino acids. The CDR3 DNA follows: TGCAGCGTCCAGGGGGCTTCGAGCACTGAAGCTTTCTTT. Amino acid sequence: CSVQGASSTEAFF.

The V call is TRBV5-5, the J call TRBJ1-5; unclear D gene. CDR1 and CDR2 from the germline V gene are SGHKS and YYEKEE (reference sequence). CDR3 length: 15 residues. V lost 2 bases and J 3 bases, leaving 12 bases between the germline ends. The CDR3 sequence: CASSFATLDNQPQHF. The CDR3 DNA is TGTGCCAGCAGCTTCGCCACTCTTGACAATCAGCCCCAGCATTTT.

This chain uses TRBV2 with TRBJ1-2; tentative D call: TRBD1 (5 bases). Germline CDR1 and CDR2: SNHLY and FYNNEI. The CDR3 has 17 residues. V shed 6 bases and J shed 0 bases, with 20 bases lying between them. The CDR3 DNA reads as TGTGCCAGCAGGGGGGAGGGACGTGGCAAGCCTAACTATGGCTACACCTTC. This encodes CASRGEGRGKPNYGYTF.

The chain recombines TRBV19 with TRBJ1-3, with TRBD1 as a possible D gene (6 bases). Per germline, CDR1 LNHDA and CDR2 SQIVND (reference sequence). The CDR3 has 15 amino acids. V lost 7 bases, J lost 0 bases, and 13 bases lay in between. The CDR3 reads CASIPDRTSGNTIYF. CDR3 bases: TGTGCCAGTATCCCCGACAGGACCTCTGGAAACACCATATATTTT.

This clone was seen only a few times. This sequence joins TRBV2 and TRBJ1-6; no clear D gene. CDR3 size: 15 residues. Trimming cost V 8 bases and J 8 bases, with 19 bases left between them. Germline lookup yields CDR1 SNHLY and CDR2 FYNNEI. The CDR3 DNA reads TGTGCCAGCGCAAGGGCGGGCAGGAACGATTCACCCCTCCACTTT. Protein: CASARAGRNDSPLHF.

The chain recombines TRBV25-1 with TRBJ2-5, with 8 bases that match TRBD2. Losses at the gene ends were 3 bases for V and 4 bases for J; bases not matched to a gene: 16. The germline V gene has CDR1 MGHDK and CDR2 SYGVNS. This CDR3 is built from 18 residues. The CDR3 DNA reads TGTGCCAGCAGTGAGACGGGAGGGTCGGTATTCACAACAGAGACCCAGTACTTC. The encoded protein is CASSETGGSVFTTETQYF.